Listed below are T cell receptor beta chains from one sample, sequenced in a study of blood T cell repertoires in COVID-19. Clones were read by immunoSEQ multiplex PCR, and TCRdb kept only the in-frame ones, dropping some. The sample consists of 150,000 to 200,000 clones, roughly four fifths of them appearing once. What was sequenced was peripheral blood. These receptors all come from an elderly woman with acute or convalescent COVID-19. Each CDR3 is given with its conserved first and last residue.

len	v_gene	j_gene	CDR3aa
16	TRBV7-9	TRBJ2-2	CASSFLTGGGTGELFF
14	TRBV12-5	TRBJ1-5	CASAGQVANQPQHF
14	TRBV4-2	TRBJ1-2	CASSQDISNYGYTF
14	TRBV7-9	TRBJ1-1	CASSLARGSSEAFF
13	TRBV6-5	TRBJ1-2	CASATGGEDGYTF
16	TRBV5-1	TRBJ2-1	CASSTTSGDSYNEQFF
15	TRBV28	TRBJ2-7	CASSPGTGRSYEQYF
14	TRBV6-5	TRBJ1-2	CASSYVGQGGGYTF
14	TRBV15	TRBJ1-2	CATSVRDREYGYTF
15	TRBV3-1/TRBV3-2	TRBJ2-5	CASSQDPGGIETQYF
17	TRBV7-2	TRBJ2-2	CASSQLPRGAYTGELFF